This T cell receptor beta chain is drawn from a study of response to subunit inactivated influenza vaccine. Study-level findings and limits: It was the authors' suggestion that each seasonal influenza vaccination recruits few new T cells.

Between the trimmed V and J ends, which lost 4 bases and 6 bases, there was a span of 16 bases. Germline V lookup: CDR1 LGHNA, CDR2 YSLEER. The CDR3 length is 14 residues. TCRdb independently ran MiXCR on the RT-PCR reads; one entry per CDR3 protein. The sample consists of hundreds of thousands of distinct CDR3 sequences, 10% to 15% of them appearing once. This clonotype was found a few times. The antigen is unknown. The TCR originated in a man aged 50 to 60 who received an inactivated influenza vaccine. V usage is TRBV4-3 and J usage is TRBJ2-7; possibly TRBD1 for D (6 bases). The sequencing used PBMCs from blood, collected on the day of vaccination. CDR3 amino acids: CASSRGRGWGEQYF. CDR3 DNA sequence: TGCGCCAGCAGCCGGGGCAGGGGCTGGGGCGAGCAGTACTTC.